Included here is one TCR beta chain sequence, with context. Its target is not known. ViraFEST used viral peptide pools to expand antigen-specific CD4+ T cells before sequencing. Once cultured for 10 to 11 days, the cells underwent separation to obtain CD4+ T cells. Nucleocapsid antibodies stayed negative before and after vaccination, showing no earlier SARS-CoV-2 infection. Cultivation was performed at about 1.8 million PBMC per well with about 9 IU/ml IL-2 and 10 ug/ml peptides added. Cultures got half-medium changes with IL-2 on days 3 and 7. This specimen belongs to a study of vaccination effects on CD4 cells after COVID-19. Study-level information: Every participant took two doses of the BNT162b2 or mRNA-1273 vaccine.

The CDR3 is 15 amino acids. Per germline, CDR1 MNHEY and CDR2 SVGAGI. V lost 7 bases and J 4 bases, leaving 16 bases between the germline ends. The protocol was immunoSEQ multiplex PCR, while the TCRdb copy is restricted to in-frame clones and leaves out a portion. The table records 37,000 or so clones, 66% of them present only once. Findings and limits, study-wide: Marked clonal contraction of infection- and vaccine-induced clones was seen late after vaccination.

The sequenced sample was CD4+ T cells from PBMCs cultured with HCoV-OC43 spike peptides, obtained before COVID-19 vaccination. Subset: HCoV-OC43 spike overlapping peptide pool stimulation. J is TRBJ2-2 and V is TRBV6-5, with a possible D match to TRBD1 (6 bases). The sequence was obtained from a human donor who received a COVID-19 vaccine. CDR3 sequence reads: CASIRRRGGTGELFF. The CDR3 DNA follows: TGTGCCAGCATCCGACGTCGAGGGGGCACCGGGGAGCTGTTTTTT.